One and the same sample provided the 3 T cell receptor beta chains below, sequenced in a study of blood T cell repertoires in COVID-19. The repertoire was sequenced with immunoSEQ multiplex PCR; TCRdb's copy has only in-frame clones and lacks some. The table lists 70,000 to 95,000 clones, 81% of them singletons. Sequencing was carried out using peripheral blood. The receptors here all came from a human donor in a cohort sampled during active COVID-19.

The chain carries TRBV2 and TRBJ2-5; 12 bases line up with TRBD2. The germline CDR1 and CDR2 sequences are SNHLY and FYNNEI. V lost 4 bases, J lost 2 bases, and 2 bases stayed unmatched. This CDR3 region has 15 residues. CDR3 coding DNA: TGTGCCAGCAGTGGGACTAGCGGGGTACAAGAGACCCAGTACTTC. Encoded protein: CASSGTSGVQETQYF.

CDR3 region: CASRDRGLMNTEAFF. As DNA, the CDR3 is TGTGCCAGCAGAGACAGGGGGCTGATGAACACTGAAGCTTTCTTT. The chain is built from TRBV2 and TRBJ1-1; 10 bases align to TRBD1. Germline CDR1 SNHLY, CDR2 FYNNEI. This CDR3 spans 15 amino acids. With 6 bases clipped from V and 0 bases from J, the junction kept 4 bases outside the gene matches. Looking up the rest from reference TRBV2 and TRBJ1-1 gives the full variable domain: EPEVTQTPSHQVTQMGQEVILRCVPISNHLYFYWYRQILGQKVEFLVSFYNNEISEKSEIFDDQFSVERPDGSNFTLKIRSTKLEDSAMYFCASRDRGLMNTEAFFGQGTRLTVV.

The chain recombines TRBV4-2 with TRBJ1-2, with a weak D call TRBD1 (6 bases). V lost 1 base and J 7 bases, leaving 16 bases between the germline ends. From germline, CDR1 is LGHNA and CDR2 YNFKEQ. This CDR3 is 15 amino acids long. Here the CDR3 DNA reads TGTGCCAGCAGCCAAGCATCAGGGGTAGAAGGTGGCTACACCTTC. Protein product: CASSQASGVEGGYTF.